Below, 9 T cell receptor beta chains from the same sample are listed, as sequenced in a study of graft-versus-host responses after intestinal transplantation. The antigens these receptors bind are not known. Here immunoSEQ multiplex PCR was the method, and the copy in TCRdb shows in-frame clones only, minus some. Found here are tens of thousands of clones, over 80% of them singletons; the top ten hold roughly 0.49%. The sequences come from unstimulated CD8+ T cells sorted from spleen or lymph node cells, collected before intestinal transplant. These receptors were obtained from a human donor who received an intestinal transplant.

The chain combines TRBV14 with TRBJ2-7; D not certain. The germline gives CDR1 SGHDN, CDR2 FVKESK. This CDR3 comprises 15 residues. Trimming stripped 0 bases from V and 0 bases from J, with 9 bases between. CDR3 DNA: TGTGCCAGCAGCCAAGATGGGCATGTCTCCTACGAGCAGTACTTC. It encodes CASSQDGHVSYEQYF.

The V call is TRBV6-4, the J call TRBJ2-1; possibly TRBD1 for D (6 bases). The CDR3 runs 13 residues. Germline CDR1 is MRHNA and CDR2 is SNTAGT. Trimming stripped 3 bases from V and 3 bases from J, with 6 bases between. CDR3: CASSETGYNEQFF. Here the CDR3 DNA reads TGTGCCAGCAGTGAGACAGGCTACAATGAGCAGTTCTTC.

V is TRBV5-6 and J is TRBJ2-3; 13 nucleotides align to TRBD2. The germline V gene encodes CDR1 SGHDT and CDR2 YYEEEE. The ends lost 4 bases at V and 3 bases at J; junction bases unmatched: 2. This CDR3 contains 15 residues. The CDR3 DNA follows: TGTGCCAGCAGCCTACTAGCGGGGGGGACAGATACGCAGTATTTT. This translates into CASSLLAGGTDTQYF.

The V call is TRBV29-1, the J call TRBJ2-5; TRBD2 matches 7 bases. Matching the DNA end better, TRBJ2-7 makes the J call doubtful. Germline assignment: CDR1 SQVTM and CDR2 ANQGSEA. The CDR3 has 13 residues. The CDR3 bases are TGCAGCGTTCGTGGGGGGGATTCCTACGAGCAGTACTTC. Its translation is CSVRGGDSYEQYF.

The chain is built from TRBV4-1 and TRBJ1-1; 9 positions agree with TRBD1. Germline CDR1 and CDR2: MGHRA and YSYEKL. CDR3 size: 15 residues. The ends lost 7 bases at V and 0 bases at J; junction bases unmatched: 6. In DNA form, the CDR3 reads TGCGCCAGCACCAGGGACAGGGAAATGAACACTGAAGCTTTCTTT. It is translated as CASTRDREMNTEAFF.

The V call is TRBV5-6, the J call TRBJ1-5; D possibly corresponds to TRBD1 (5 bases). Trimming left V 4 bases short and J 4 bases short, with 12 bases between. The CDR3 has 14 amino acids. In germline, CDR1 is SGHDT, CDR2 YYEEEE. CDR3 sequence: CASSETGENQPQHF. As DNA, the CDR3 is TGTGCCAGCAGCGAAACGGGGGAAAATCAGCCCCAGCATTTT.

The genes are TRBV5-8 and TRBJ2-3, with 7 bases lining up with TRBD1. J gave up 4 bases and V 4 bases, and 9 bases lay outside the gene matches. Germline V gene lookup returns CDR1 SGHTS and CDR2 YDEGEE. The CDR3 sequence is 15 residues long. The CDR3 DNA is TGTGCCAGCAGCGGTCCTTACAGGGGACCAGATACGCAGTATTTT. Translated: CASSGPYRGPDTQYF.

The CDR3 DNA reads as TGTGCCAGCAGCTCCCTTGTAGCGGGGGGGCATGCTGGGGCCAACGTCCTGACTTTC. Translated, it gives CASSSLVAGGHAGANVLTF. This chain links TRBV7-2 with TRBJ2-6; 11 nucleotides line up with TRBD2. The germline CDR1 and CDR2 sequences are SGHTA and FQGNSA. The CDR3 totals 19 residues. With 4 bases clipped from V and 2 bases from J, the junction kept 10 bases outside the gene matches.

The gene calls are TRBV4-3 and TRBJ1-6; no reliable D call. Trimming shortened V by 0 bases and J by 0 bases, and 21 bases separated the two germline ends. The CDR3 runs to 21 residues. Germline V gene sequence: CDR1 LGHNA, CDR2 YSLEER. The CDR3 DNA reads TGCGCCAGCAGCCAAGATTCGGGAATAGCCCCGTCTAGCTCCTATAATTCACCCCTCCACTTT. Translating gives CASSQDSGIAPSSSYNSPLHF.